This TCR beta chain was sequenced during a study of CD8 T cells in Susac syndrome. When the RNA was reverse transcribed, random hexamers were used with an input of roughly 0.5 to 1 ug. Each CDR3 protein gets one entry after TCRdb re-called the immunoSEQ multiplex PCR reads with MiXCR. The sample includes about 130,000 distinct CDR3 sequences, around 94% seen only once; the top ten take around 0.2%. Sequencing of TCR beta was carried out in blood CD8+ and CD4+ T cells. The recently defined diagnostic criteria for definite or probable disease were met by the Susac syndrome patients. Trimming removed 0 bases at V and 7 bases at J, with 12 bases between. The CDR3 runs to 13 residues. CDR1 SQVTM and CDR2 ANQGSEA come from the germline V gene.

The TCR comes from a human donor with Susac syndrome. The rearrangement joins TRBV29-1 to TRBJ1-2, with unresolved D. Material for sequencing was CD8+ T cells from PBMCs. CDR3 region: CSVEDPGVPGYTF. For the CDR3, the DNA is TGCAGCGTTGAAGATCCTGGGGTACCTGGCTACACCTTC.